This T cell receptor beta chain was obtained from a study of T cells after posttransplantation cyclophosphamide. Study-wide results and caveats: Skin or GI-infiltrating T cells shared few TRB sequences with blood. Donor-recipient repertoire similarity was low at 1-2 months, rising over year one. Recipient CMV seropositivity and CMV reactivation strongly tracked TRB clonality.

This clone was observed many times. The antigen is not known. TCRdb's copy holds only in-frame clones and misses some; the assay was immunoSEQ multiplex PCR. Singletons are absent from the sample, which has some 7,600 clones. The CDR3 sequence is 14 residues long. CDR1 is SGDLS, CDR2 YYNGEE, per germline. V was clipped by 6 bases and J by 9 bases; unmatched bases: 12. Treatment was busulfan-fludarabine conditioning, a marrow graft, and cyclophosphamide on days +3 and +4. The starting material was PBMCs, obtained after allogeneic stem cell transplant with posttransplant cyclophosphamide. The genes are TRBV9 and TRBJ2-1; TRBD2 aligns across 7 bases. This TCR derives from a female patient aged 50-59 years who received an allogeneic stem cell transplant from a related donor, was CMV-positive, and had no GVHD. Some T cells here may be from the graft donor. CDR3 sequence (DNA): TGTGCCAGCACGGGGGGAGGGGATTCTAGTGAGCAGTTCTTC. It is translated as CASTGGGDSSEQFF.